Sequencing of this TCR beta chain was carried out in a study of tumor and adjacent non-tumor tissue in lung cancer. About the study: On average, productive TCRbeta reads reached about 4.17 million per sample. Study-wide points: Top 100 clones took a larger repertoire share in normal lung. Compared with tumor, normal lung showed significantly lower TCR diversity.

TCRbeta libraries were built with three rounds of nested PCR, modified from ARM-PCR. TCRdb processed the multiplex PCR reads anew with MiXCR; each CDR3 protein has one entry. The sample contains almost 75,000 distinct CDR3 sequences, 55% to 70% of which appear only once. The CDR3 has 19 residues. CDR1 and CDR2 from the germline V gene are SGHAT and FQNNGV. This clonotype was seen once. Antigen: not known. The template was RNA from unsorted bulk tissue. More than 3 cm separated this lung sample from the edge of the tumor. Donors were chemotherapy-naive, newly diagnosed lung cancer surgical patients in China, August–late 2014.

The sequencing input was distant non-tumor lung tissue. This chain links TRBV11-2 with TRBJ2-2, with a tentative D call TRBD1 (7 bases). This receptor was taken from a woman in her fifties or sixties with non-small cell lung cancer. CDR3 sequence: CGNSCFPWVVTGRTGELFF. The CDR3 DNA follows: TGTGGCAACAGCTGTTTCCCCTGGGTCGTGACAGGGAGGACCGGGGAGCTGTTTTTT.